In this sample, the clone carrying this T cell receptor beta chain turned up many times. What it recognizes is unknown. This sample is part of a study of Graves' ophthalmopathy and Graves' hyperthyroidism. Amplification from RNA transcripts yielded the TCR beta CDR3 regions. Scientists carried out first-round RT-PCR using HTBI primers and then a second-round multiplex PCR. TCRdb re-called the multiplex PCR reads with MiXCR, one entry per CDR3 protein. The data hold roughly 400,000 distinct CDR3 sequences, with about a sixth observed a single time. Having ophthalmopathy, the donors showed moderate-to-severe activity, CAS ≥3 and NOSPECS ≥4, with disease lasting under 3 months. As the starting material, over 9.5 ml of fresh peripheral blood yielded the PBMCs. Study-level findings and limits: For predicting ophthalmopathy progression, the model had nearly 71% sensitivity and approximately 72% specificity. Most thyroid clonotypes expanded beyond 0.001 frequency were also found in blood.

The CDR3 extends over 15 amino acids. The germline CDR1 and CDR2 sequences are KGHSH and LQKENI. Between the trimmed V and J ends, which lost 2 bases and 5 bases, there was a span of 12 bases. The receptor was derived from a woman aged 18 to 35 with Graves' ophthalmopathy. The source material was peripheral blood. The genes are TRBV18 and TRBJ2-2, with D perhaps matching TRBD2 (5 bases). The DNA of the CDR3 is TGTGCCAGCTCACCAACTAGGCTCTCTACCGGGGAGCTGTTTTTT. Translated, it gives CASSPTRLSTGELFF.